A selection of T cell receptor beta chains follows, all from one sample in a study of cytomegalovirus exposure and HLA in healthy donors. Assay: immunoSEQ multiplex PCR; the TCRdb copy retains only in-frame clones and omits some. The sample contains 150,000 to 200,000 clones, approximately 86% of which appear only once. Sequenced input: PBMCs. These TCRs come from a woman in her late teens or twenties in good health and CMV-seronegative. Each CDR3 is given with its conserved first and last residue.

CASSPREQGEAFF	TRBV18	TRBJ1-1
CASSPRTAAGFYEQYF	TRBV5-4	TRBJ2-7
CASSRGQSSSQETQYF	TRBV7-7	TRBJ2-5
CASSFLAAGGDRSGNTIYF	TRBV28	TRBJ1-3
CASTYTGLANEQFF	TRBV5-1	TRBJ2-1
CAIGPGVSNQPQHF	TRBV10-3	TRBJ1-5
CASSLAPIEVNTEAFF	TRBV5-1	TRBJ1-1
CASSPYGLSYEQYF	TRBV5-6	TRBJ2-7
CASSIPNQPQHF	TRBV19	TRBJ1-5
CASSPTAGAAGELFF	TRBV5-1	TRBJ2-2
CASSNNPGNQPQHF	TRBV7-6	TRBJ1-5
CASSPAWGTGEKGETQYF	TRBV5-4	TRBJ2-5
CASSSTGDSSTDTQYF	TRBV5-1	TRBJ2-3
CASSGGGGNQPQHF	TRBV6-1	TRBJ1-5
CASSVEGQGQGGYGYTF	TRBV9	TRBJ1-2
CAWSAQGSGTEAFF	TRBV30	TRBJ1-1
CASSLAVSGAPEAFF	TRBV5-6	TRBJ1-1
CASSSSQGAIYGYTF	TRBV14	TRBJ1-2
CASSPLGGADEQYF	TRBV18	TRBJ2-7
CASWGGKGEQYF	TRBV5-1	-
CSVRQGEPQHF	TRBV29-1	TRBJ1-5
CASSSGQGGNQPQHF	TRBV6-5	TRBJ1-5
CASGSGGVDTQYF	TRBV12-5	TRBJ2-3
CASSDSPYEQYF	TRBV19	TRBJ2-7
CASTPGGSSGANVLTF	TRBV7-9	TRBJ2-6
CASSFGPTGGYEQYF	TRBV7-9	TRBJ2-7
CSASWGGGYTF	TRBV20-1	TRBJ1-2
CASSYPIRGTYEQYF	TRBV6-6	-
CASSRDRDYDIQYF	TRBV5-1	TRBJ2-4
CASSFVTGGTDTQYF	TRBV7-2	TRBJ2-3
CASSVPGTGGTPSYGYTF	TRBV7-9	TRBJ1-2
CASSSIAGPKAYEQYF	TRBV5-6	TRBJ2-7
CASSSYSAGFTEAFF	TRBV6-5	TRBJ1-1
CSSSFVGGNTEAFF	TRBV7-9	TRBJ1-1
CAWTRGGETQYF	TRBV30	TRBJ2-5
CAWEKPGLRPVWAYNEQFF	TRBV30	TRBJ2-1
CASSLGWGDRGYEQFF	TRBV11-3	TRBJ2-1
CASSGQVRLNYEQYF	TRBV6-5	TRBJ2-7
CATNRESEQYF	TRBV6-6	TRBJ2-7
CASRPSGRPHGGEQYF	TRBV27	TRBJ2-7
CATRDRLAGGHEQFF	TRBV15	TRBJ2-1
CASSSGGSTEAFF	TRBV9	TRBJ1-1
CASSQSSTHEQYF	TRBV23-1	-
CASGLGREGGNEQFF	TRBV12-5	TRBJ2-1
CASSPPPGGQSYEQYF	TRBV28	-